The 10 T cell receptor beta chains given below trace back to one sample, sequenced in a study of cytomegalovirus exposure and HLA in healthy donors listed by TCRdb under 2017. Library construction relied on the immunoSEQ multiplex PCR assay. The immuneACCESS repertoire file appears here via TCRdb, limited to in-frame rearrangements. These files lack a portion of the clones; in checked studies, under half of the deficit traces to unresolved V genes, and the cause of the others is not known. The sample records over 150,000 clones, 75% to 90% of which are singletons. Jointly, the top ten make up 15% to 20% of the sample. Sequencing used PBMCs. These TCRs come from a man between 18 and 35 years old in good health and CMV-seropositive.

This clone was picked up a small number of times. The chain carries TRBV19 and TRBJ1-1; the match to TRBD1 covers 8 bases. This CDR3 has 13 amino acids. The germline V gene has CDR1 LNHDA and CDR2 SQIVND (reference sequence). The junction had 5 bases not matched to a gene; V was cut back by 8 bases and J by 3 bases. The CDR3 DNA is TGTGCCAGTTCCAGGGGGCGGGACACTGAAGCTTTCTTT. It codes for CASSRGRDTEAFF.

This CDR3 reads CASSPWDREGTEAFF. The CDR3 DNA sequence: TGTGCCAGCAGCCCTTGGGACAGGGAGGGGACTGAAGCTTTCTTT. V gene TRBV11-2 combines with J gene TRBJ1-1; 9 nucleotides agree with TRBD1. The CDR3 is made up of 15 amino acids. The germline V gene has CDR1 SGHAT and CDR2 FQNNGV. The V segment lost 5 bases and the J segment 5 bases; nucleotides outside the gene matches: 9.

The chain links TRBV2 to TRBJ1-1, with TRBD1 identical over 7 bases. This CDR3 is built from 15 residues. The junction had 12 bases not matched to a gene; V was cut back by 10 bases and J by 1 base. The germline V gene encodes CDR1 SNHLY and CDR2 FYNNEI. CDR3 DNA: TGTGCCACCCGACAGGGTCAGGGGCCGAACACTGAAGCTTTCTTT. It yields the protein CATRQGQGPNTEAFF.

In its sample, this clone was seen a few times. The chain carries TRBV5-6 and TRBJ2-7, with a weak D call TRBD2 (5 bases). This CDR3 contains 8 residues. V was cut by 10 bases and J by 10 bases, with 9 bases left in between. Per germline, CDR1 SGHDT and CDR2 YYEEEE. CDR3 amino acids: CAHRDQYF. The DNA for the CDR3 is TGTGCCCACCGGGATCAGTACTTC.

CDR3 in amino acids: CASRTGQGYEQYF. The CDR3 bases are TGCGCCAGCAGGACGGGACAGGGGTACGAGCAGTACTTC. This chain links TRBV5-1 with TRBJ2-7, with TRBD1 identical over 10 bases. The CDR3 consists of 13 residues. Germline V CDR1 and CDR2: SGHRS, YFSETQ. Trimming removed 5 bases from V and 4 bases from J; junction bases left unmatched: 3.

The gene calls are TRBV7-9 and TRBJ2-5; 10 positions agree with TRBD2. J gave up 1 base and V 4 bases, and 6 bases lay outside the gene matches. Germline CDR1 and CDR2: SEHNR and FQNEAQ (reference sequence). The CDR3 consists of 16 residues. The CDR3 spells CASSSSAGGSQETQYF. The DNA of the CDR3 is TGTGCCAGCAGCTCCTCAGCGGGGGGGTCCCAAGAGACCCAGTACTTC.

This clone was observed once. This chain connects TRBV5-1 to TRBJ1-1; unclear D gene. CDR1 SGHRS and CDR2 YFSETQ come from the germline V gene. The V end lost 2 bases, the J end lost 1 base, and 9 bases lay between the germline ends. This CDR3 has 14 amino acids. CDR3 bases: TGCGCCAGCAGCTTACTAGACGGGAACACTGAAGCTTTCTTT. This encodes CASSLLDGNTEAFF.

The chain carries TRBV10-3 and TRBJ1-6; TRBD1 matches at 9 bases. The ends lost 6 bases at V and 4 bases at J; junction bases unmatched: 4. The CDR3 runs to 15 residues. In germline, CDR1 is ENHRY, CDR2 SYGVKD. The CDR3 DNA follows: TGTGCCATCAGGCGACAGGGGGATTATAATTCACCCCTCCACTTT. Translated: CAIRRQGDYNSPLHF.

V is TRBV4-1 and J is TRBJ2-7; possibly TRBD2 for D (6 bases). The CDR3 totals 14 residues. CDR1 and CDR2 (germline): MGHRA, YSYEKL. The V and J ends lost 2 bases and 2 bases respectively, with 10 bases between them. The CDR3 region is CASSQISGTYEQYF. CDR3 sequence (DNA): TGCGCCAGCAGCCAAATTAGCGGCACCTACGAGCAGTACTTC.

Written as DNA, the CDR3 is TGTGCCAGCAGCCCTCCACTGCTGACAGGTGCCTACTATGGCTACACCTTC. Its translation: CASSPPLLTGAYYGYTF. This chain connects TRBV28 to TRBJ1-2, with a possible D match to TRBD1 (6 bases). Germline V gene lookup returns CDR1 MDHEN and CDR2 SYDVKM. The CDR3 consists of 17 residues. V lost 6 bases to trimming and J lost 3 bases, with 23 bases between them.